A single sample gave rise to the 21 T cell receptor beta chains below, sequenced in a study of CD8+CD57+ T cells in acquired aplastic anemia. CDR3 and TCR beta VDJ profiling relied on genomic DNA as the template. TCRdb reprocessed the reads via MiXCR and lists one record per CDR3 protein. Here the sample spans about 420,000 distinct CDR3 sequences, about 70% being singletons. The source material was sorted CD4+, CD8+, or CD8+CD57+ T cells (not recorded which) from PBMCs. The receptors originated from a human donor in good health, serving as a control.

The chain is built from TRBV20-1 and TRBJ1-1; D perhaps matches TRBD1 (5 bases). The CDR3 runs to 12 residues. Germline loops: CDR1 DFQATT, CDR2 SNEGSKA (reference sequence). Deletions cut 7 bases from V and 10 bases from J, with 19 bases between. The CDR3 protein is CSVRDSNTPAFF. Here the CDR3 DNA reads TGCAGTGTTCGCGACAGTAATACACCAGCTTTCTTT.

The rearrangement uses TRBV7-9 and TRBJ2-3; D remains unclear. The CDR3 is made up of 15 amino acids. Trimming removed 5 bases from V and 14 bases from J, with 26 bases in between. Germline V CDR1 and CDR2: SEHNR, FQNEAQ (reference sequence). DNA of the CDR3: TGTGCCAGCAGCCCCTCCGCTTACGAGCAGTACATCGGGTATTTT. It is translated as CASSPSAYEQYIGYF.

This clonotype was found a few times. The gene calls are TRBV7-9 and TRBJ1-2; no firm D call. Trimming left V 6 bases short and J 3 bases short, with 8 bases between. Germline assignment: CDR1 SEHNR and CDR2 FQNEAQ (reference sequence). There are 12 residues in the CDR3. The CDR3 nucleotides read TGTGCCAGCAGTTTGTCCGACTATGGCTACACCTTC. Translating gives CASSLSDYGYTF.

A remark on this clonotype: The junction departs from the called germline gene at one end, perhaps through a read error. CDR3 protein: CASSFTVSSGELYF. The CDR3 DNA is TGTGCCAGCAGCTTTACCGTGTCCTCCGGGGAGCTGTACTTC. The V gene is TRBV2, the J gene TRBJ2-7; weak D call: TRBD2 (5 bases). The CDR3 contains 14 residues. From germline, CDR1 is SNHLY and CDR2 FYNNEI.

Concerning this clonotype: The CDR3 does not end in the conserved phenylalanine or tryptophan, so this is likely a read error. No DNA is shown, since the ends of the CDR3 on it are uncertain; the CDR3 is the one TCRdb lists. The chain uses TRBV2 and TRBJ2-7; whether TRBD1, the table's D call, matches the DNA was not checked. The length of the CDR3 is 12 amino acids, counting both ends. Looked up from germline, CDR1 is SNHLY and CDR2 is FYNNEI. The CDR3 loop reads CASSLNDKQPQH.

J is TRBJ2-5 and V is TRBV11-2; unclear D gene. The last part of the DNA fits TRBJ2-1 better; the J call may be wrong. Germline-derived CDR1 and CDR2 are SGHAT and FQNNGV. The CDR3 has 14 residues. The CDR3 DNA follows: TGTGCCAGCAGCCCACTTACTTATTCCAATGAGCAGTTCTTC. Translated, it gives CASSPLTYSNEQFF.

CDR3 sequence reads: CASSRCTDTQYF. CDR3 sequence (DNA): TGTGCCAGCAGCAGGTGCACAGATACGCAGTATTTT. V usage is TRBV12-3 or TRBV12-4 and J usage is TRBJ2-3; D gene uncertain. This CDR3 contains 12 residues. V gave up 6 bases and J gave up 1 base, with 5 bases separating them.

Turning to this clonotype: It is likely a read error, because the conserved phenylalanine at the end of the CDR3 is missing. No DNA is shown, since the ends of the CDR3 on it are uncertain; the CDR3 is the one TCRdb lists. The V call is TRBV7-4, the J call TRBJ2-1; TRBD2, as called in the table, went unchecked against the DNA. A total of 13 residues make up the CDR3, ends included. Germline lookup yields CDR1 SGHVT and CDR2 SQSDAQ. The CDR3 loop is CASSLTGGKAVWL.

This rearrangement joins TRBV7-9 to TRBJ1-4; D gene unclear. Trimming removed 5 bases from V and 10 bases from J, with 14 bases in between. Per the germline V gene, CDR1 is SEHNR and CDR2 is FQNEAQ (reference sequence). This CDR3 contains 13 residues. The CDR3 region is CASSQDQRVKLFF. The CDR3 region has the DNA TGTGCCAGCAGCCAGGATCAAAGAGTAAAACTGTTTTTT.

A word on this clonotype: This CDR3 is missing its conserved last phenylalanine or tryptophan, likely due to a read error. No DNA is shown, since the ends of the CDR3 on it are uncertain; the CDR3 is the one TCRdb lists. The V gene is TRBV7-9, the J gene TRBJ1-2. The CDR3 length equals 14 residues, ends included. The germline gives CDR1 SEHNR, CDR2 FQNEAQ (reference sequence). CDR3 region: CASSIGLKAYGNHS.

This clonotype was found many times. The V call is TRBV6-2 or TRBV6-3, the J call TRBJ1-1; a possible D gene is TRBD1 (5 bases). This CDR3 comprises 13 residues. With 10 bases removed from V and 3 bases from J, the gap between germline ends came to 15 bases. Germline CDR1 and CDR2: MNHEY and SVGEGT. This CDR3 reads CAIRDSKDTEAFF. CDR3 nucleotide sequence: TGTGCCATCAGGGATTCGAAGGACACTGAAGCTTTCTTT.

About this clonotype: Because the CDR3 is missing its conserved closing phenylalanine or tryptophan, this is likely a read error. The DNA is omitted, as the CDR3 cannot be located on it reliably, and the CDR3 follows TCRdb's listing. The V call is TRBV5-1, the J call TRBJ1-5; no check of the table's D call, TRBD1, against the DNA was made. The CDR3 sequence runs 14 residues, both termini included. Germline CDR1 is SGHRS and CDR2 is YFSETQ. This CDR3 is CASRLSGDGQPQQV.

This clonotype was counted at least ten times. The V gene is TRBV6-9, the J gene TRBJ2-1, with 7 bases that match TRBD1. The CDR3 length is 16 residues. The V gene end was trimmed by 4 bases and the J gene end by 2 bases; junction bases not matched to a gene: 8. Looked up from germline, CDR1 is MNHGY and CDR2 is SVAAGI. The CDR3 DNA reads TGTGCCAGCAGTTCCCCCGGGACAGCGACCTACAATGAGCAGTTCTTC. Protein product: CASSSPGTATYNEQFF.

The chain couples TRBV12-3 or TRBV12-4 to TRBJ1-6; D unresolved. The CDR3 loop spans 14 amino acids. The chain's CDR3 is CASGGQSDNSPLHF. In DNA, the CDR3 is TGTGCTAGTGGAGGCCAATCTGATAATTCACCCCTCCACTTT.

This clonotype was observed a single time. The rearrangement uses TRBV20-1 and TRBJ1-6; D is unclear. CDR3 length: 17 residues. V lost 4 bases, J lost 5 bases, and 21 bases lay in between. The germline V gene encodes CDR1 DFQATT and CDR2 SNEGSKA (reference sequence). The CDR3 DNA reads TGCAGTGCTACCCCTGCGCCCGGACCGAACCATAATTCACCCCTCCACTTT. The encoded protein is CSATPAPGPNHNSPLHF.

The V call is TRBV7-2, the J call TRBJ1-2; no firm D call. The CDR3 runs 14 residues. V lost 5 bases to trimming and J lost 6 bases, with 16 bases between them. CDR1 and CDR2 (germline): SGHTA, FQGNSA. The chain's CDR3 is CASSEVADQHGYTF. The DNA of the CDR3 is TGTGCCAGCAGCGAAGTCGCCGACCAGCATGGCTACACCTTC. The whole variable domain, remainder taken from reference TRBV7-2 and TRBJ1-2, is GAGVSQSPSNKVTEKGKDVELRCDPISGHTALYWYRQSLGQGLEFLIYFQGNSAPDKSGLPSDRFSAERTGGSVSTLTIQRTQQEDSAVYLCASSEVADQHGYTFGSGTRLTVV.

The J gene is TRBJ2-1, the V gene TRBV5-6; D perhaps matches TRBD2 (6 bases). The ends were cut back, 0 bases at V and 1 base at J, with 11 bases in the middle. CDR1 is SGHDT, CDR2 YYEEEE, per germline. There are 16 residues in the CDR3. The CDR3 loop is CASSLGKGRSYNEQFF. The CDR3 nucleotides are TGTGCCAGCAGCTTGGGTAAGGGGAGGTCCTACAATGAGCAGTTCTTC.

A remark on this clonotype: A junction end diverges from the germline sequence, so it may reflect a read error. The chain is built from TRBV12-3 or TRBV12-4 and TRBJ2-3; the D gene could be TRBD1 or TRBD2 (5 bases each). This CDR3 has 14 residues. The CDR3 is CACSDRGRTDTQYF. The CDR3 coding sequence is TGTGCCTGCAGTGACCGGGGCAGAACAGATACGCAGTATTTT.

V gene TRBV4-1 combines with J gene TRBJ2-7; 12 bases agree with TRBD2. The CDR3 has 15 residues. J lost 2 bases, V lost 6 bases, and 5 bases had no gene match. Germline V gene data show CDR1 as MGHRA and CDR2 as YSYEKL. CDR3 sequence: CASSAGLAGTYEQYF. CDR3 sequence (DNA): TGCGCCAGCAGTGCTGGACTAGCGGGAACCTACGAGCAGTACTTC.

This clonotype appeared many times. This rearrangement joins TRBV11-3 to TRBJ2-7, with D unresolved. Germline values: CDR1 SGHNT, CDR2 YENEEA. The V gene lost 1 base and the J gene lost 6 bases, with 10 bases spanning the gap. CDR3 size: 13 residues. The CDR3 DNA follows: TGTGCCAGCAGCTTAGCGGAATATGGCGAGCAGTACTTC. As protein: CASSLAEYGEQYF.

As regards this clonotype: A junction end diverges from the germline sequence, so it may reflect a read error. The V call is TRBV5-6, the J call TRBJ2-7; no definite D call. This CDR3 has 13 residues. The germline V gene encodes CDR1 SGHDT and CDR2 YYEEEE. The CDR3 protein is CGSSLGPTDEQYF. CDR3 nucleotides: TGCGGCAGCAGCTTAGGACCGACCGACGAGCAGTACTTC.